This T cell receptor beta chain is from a study of control samples from healthy donors and cancer patients. Germline CDR1 SEHNR, CDR2 FQNEAQ (reference sequence). This CDR3 is 13 amino acids long. The germline V and J ends were trimmed by 5 bases and 5 bases, with 13 bases remaining between them. The table lists this clone with a count of one. TCRdb's table, derived via immunoSEQ multiplex PCR, lists solely in-frame clones and lacks some. This sample yields roughly 370,000 clones, of which around 90% are seen a single time; 5% to 7% belongs to the top ten. The chain combines TRBV7-9 with TRBJ2-7; a weak D match, TRBD2 (6 bases). Material: PBMCs. This TCR derives from a man aged 40-50 years with head and neck cancer. The CDR3 bases are TGTGCCAGCAGCCGGGACTCCCTCAACGAGCAGTACTTC. Translating gives CASSRDSLNEQYF.